A single sample gave rise to the 18 T cell receptor beta chains below, sequenced in a study of Tregs in tolerant kidney transplant recipients. CFSE-labeled recipient PBMCs were cultured less than seven days with irradiated graft donor PBMCs, then FACS-sorted. Measured with immunoSEQ multiplex PCR; TCRdb has only the in-frame clones, and not every one. The repertoire table contains 2,500 to 3,500 clones. These receptors lack a known antigen. Sample: CD8+ T cells from blood cultured with allogeneic cells, taken before the transplant. The receptors originated from a human patient who received a combined kidney and bone marrow transplant.

This clone is classed as medium-sized by frequency. The CDR3 is cut off 3 residues early in the read; its end comes from the germline J gene. The chain couples TRBV2 to TRBJ1-2; 7 positions match TRBD1. The CDR3 contains 12 residues. The junction had 5 bases not matched to a gene; V was cut back by 8 bases and J by 5 bases. CDR1 is SNHLY and CDR2 is FYNNEI in the germline V gene. The sequenced CDR3 bases are TGTGCCAGCCACCGGGACAGATATGGC. This gives the protein CASHRDRYG. The whole CDR3 protein reads CASHRDRYGYTF.

This clone is deemed medium-sized by its frequency. The CDR3 end lies 3 residues beyond the end of the read and is filled in from the germline J gene. The gene calls are TRBV29-1 and TRBJ2-7, with D possibly being TRBD2 (5 bases). The germline CDR1 and CDR2 sequences are SQVTM and ANQGSEA. Trimming cost V 6 bases and J 2 bases, with 11 bases left between them. This CDR3 contains 12 residues. Partial CDR3 DNA: TGCAGCGTGCACGCGGGCGCCTACGAG. Protein product: CSVHAGAYE. The entire CDR3 sequence reads CSVHAGAYEQYF.

About this clone itself: Read data end 3 residues before the CDR3 end; the end is taken from the germline J gene. The V and J genes are TRBV7-8 and TRBJ2-5; 7 bases are shared with TRBD1. The trim removed 1 base at V and 2 bases at J, leaving 4 bases unmatched. This CDR3 has 15 residues. CDR1 and CDR2 (germline): SGHVS, FQNEAQ. This chain's CDR3 is CASSLGQGVQETQYF. The part of the CDR3 DNA that was read is TGTGCCAGCAGCTTAGGGCAGGGGGTACAAGAGACC. The variable domain in full, completed from reference TRBV7-8 and TRBJ2-5, reads GAGVSQSPRYKVAKRGQDVALRCDPISGHVSLFWYQQALGQGPEFLTYFQNEAQLDKSGLPSDRFFAERPEGSVSTLKIQRTQQEDSAVYLCASSLGQGVQETQYFGPGTRLLVL.

With regard to this clone: The CDR3 end falls 3 residues outside the read, so it is completed with the germline J gene. The chain employs TRBV7-8 and TRBJ2-5; D unclear. Germline V gene data show CDR1 as SGHVS and CDR2 as FQNEAQ. The CDR3 length is 14 residues. V was shortened by 0 bases and J by 5 bases, with 10 bases between the two germline ends. The covered CDR3 bases are TGTGCCAGCAGCTTAGCGCGCCCCGAGGAGACC. This codes for CASSLARPEET. The entire CDR3 sequence reads CASSLARPEETQYF. The complete variable domain, with remaining parts taken from reference TRBV7-8 and TRBJ2-5, reads GAGVSQSPRYKVAKRGQDVALRCDPISGHVSLFWYQQALGQGPEFLTYFQNEAQLDKSGLPSDRFFAERPEGSVSTLKIQRTQQEDSAVYLCASSLARPEETQYFGPGTRLLVL.

With regard to this clone: The missing CDR3 end, 3 residues past where the read stops, is filled in from the germline J gene. The chain combines TRBV5-4 with TRBJ1-1; no firm D call. V lost 3 bases, J lost 1 base, and 7 bases lay in between. CDR3 length: 13 residues. Looked up from germline, CDR1 is SGHNT and CDR2 is YYREEE (reference sequence). CDR3 residues: CASSSLPNTEAFF. The covered CDR3 bases are TGTGCCAGCAGCTCCCTTCCGAACACTGAA. The full variable domain, its missing parts supplied by reference TRBV5-4 and TRBJ1-1, is ETGVTQSPTHLIKTRGQQVTLRCSSQSGHNTVSWYQQALGQGPQFIFQYYREEENGRGNFPPRFSGLQFPNYSSELNVNALELDDSALYLCASSSLPNTEAFFGQGTRLTVV.

This clone is called large (0.1 to 1%) based on its frequency. Coverage ceases 3 residues before the CDR3 finishes, and the germline J gene fills in the end. The V gene is TRBV6-1, the J gene TRBJ2-3; D is uncertain. Trimming pared 3 bases from V and 4 bases from J, leaving 8 bases between. Per germline, CDR1 MNHNS and CDR2 SASEGT. The CDR3 covers 13 residues. The CDR3 sequence is CASSELASDTQYF. Partial CDR3 DNA: TGTGCCAGCAGTGAGTTGGCCTCAGATACG.

This clone is labeled medium-sized based on frequency. With the read ending 3 residues before the CDR3 end, the germline J gene is used to fill in that end. The J gene is TRBJ1-2, the V gene TRBV4-1; possibly TRBD1 for D (6 bases). Deletions cut 0 bases from V and 6 bases from J, with 20 bases between. The CDR3 extends over 17 amino acids. Germline V gene sequence: CDR1 MGHRA, CDR2 YSYEKL. The sequenced CDR3 bases are TGCGCCAGCAGCCAAGAAAACGGCGCTGCAGGGGCCCATGGC. It translates to CASSQENGAAGAHG. The CDR3 in full is CASSQENGAAGAHGYTF.

Details on this clone: The read halts 3 residues ahead of the CDR3 end, with the missing end drawn from the germline J gene. The gene calls are TRBV7-8 and TRBJ2-7; possibly TRBD2 for D (5 bases). Germline CDR1 reads SGHVS; CDR2 reads FQNEAQ. With 0 bases removed from V and 3 bases from J, the gap between germline ends came to 9 bases. The length of the CDR3 is 14 residues. The CDR3 bases that were read are TGTGCCAGCAGCTTAGCGCCTGAGGGCTACGAG. Amino acid sequence: CASSLAPEGYE. The complete CDR3 sequence is CASSLAPEGYEQYF.

In regard to this clone: The read finishes 3 residues shy of the CDR3 end, and the germline J gene is used to complete it. This chain links TRBV20-1 with TRBJ2-4; TRBD2 is a possible D gene (6 bases). Trimming removed 3 bases at V and 9 bases at J, with 12 bases between. This CDR3 spans 12 amino acids. The germline V gene encodes CDR1 DFQATT and CDR2 SNEGSKA (reference sequence). CDR3: CSASGGVVIQYF. The part of the CDR3 DNA that was read is TGCAGTGCTAGCGGGGGAGTCGTCATT.

The CDR3: CASSEETHQETQYF. The CDR3 bases that were read are TGTGCCAGCAGTGAGGAGACTCACCAAGAGACC. This chain joins TRBV2 and TRBJ2-5; D ambiguous. The sequence runs out 3 residues before the end of the CDR3; the remainder is reconstructed from the germline J gene. The CDR3 consists of 14 residues. CDR1 is SNHLY, CDR2 FYNNEI, per germline. Trimming shortened V by 3 bases and J by 0 bases, and 8 bases separated the two germline ends. Based on the CDR3 plus reference TRBV2 and TRBJ2-5, the full variable domain is EPEVTQTPSHQVTQMGQEVILRCVPISNHLYFYWYRQILGQKVEFLVSFYNNEISEKSEIFDDQFSVERPDGSNFTLKIRSTKLEDSAMYFCASSEETHQETQYFGPGTRLLVL.

Turning to this clone: The CDR3 end falls 3 residues outside the read, so it is completed with the germline J gene. The V and J genes are TRBV27 and TRBJ2-5, with D possibly matching TRBD2 (6 bases). Trimming removed 6 bases at V and 5 bases at J, with 22 bases between. CDR1 is MNHEY, CDR2 SMNVEV, per germline (reference sequence). The CDR3 is 16 residues long. The DNA read from the CDR3 is TGTGCCAGCAGGCGTAACTTTCAGGGACGGGGGGAGACC. Encoded protein: CASRRNFQGRGET. The whole CDR3 region reads CASRRNFQGRGETQYF.

This clone is labeled medium-sized (0.01 to 0.1%) based on frequency. The CDR3 extends 3 residues past the end of the read, so its final part is completed from the germline J gene. The chain couples TRBV20-1 to TRBJ2-2, with a weak D call TRBD2 (6 bases). Trimming cost V 6 bases and J 2 bases, with 16 bases left between them. Germline V lookup: CDR1 DFQATT, CDR2 SNEGSKA (reference sequence). The CDR3 runs to 15 residues. The DNA read from the CDR3 is TGCAGTGCCCAGGGAGGTGATACTAACACCGGGGAG. Translated, it gives CSAQGGDTNTGE. The entire CDR3 protein reads CSAQGGDTNTGELFF.

Its frequency marks this clone as medium-sized. The read terminates 3 residues ahead of where the CDR3 ends, so the germline J gene completes it. The chain recombines TRBV9 with TRBJ2-6, with 9 nucleotides matching TRBD1. Germline V gene sequence: CDR1 SGDLS, CDR2 YYNGEE. This CDR3 region has 19 residues. With 4 bases clipped from V and 2 bases from J, the junction kept 13 bases outside the gene matches. The CDR3 protein is CASSPRTGEGGAGANVLTF. Incomplete CDR3 DNA: TGTGCCAGCAGCCCCCGGACAGGGGAAGGAGGTGCTGGGGCCAACGTC.

Details on this clone: Sequencing ends 3 residues short of the CDR3 end; the germline J gene provides the rest. Other DNA sequences in the same sample also yield this CDR3. This sequence joins TRBV19 and TRBJ2-4; 10 bases are shared with TRBD1. CDR1 is LNHDA, CDR2 SQIVND, per germline (reference sequence). The trim removed 1 base at V and 9 bases at J, leaving 6 bases unmatched. This CDR3 has 15 residues. The CDR3 DNA, read in part, is TGTGCCAGTAGTATAGGGGGACAGGGGATCGTCATT. It is translated as CASSIGGQGIVI. The CDR3, in full, reads CASSIGGQGIVIQYF.

By frequency, this clone registers medium-sized. The CDR3 bases that were read are TGTGCCACCAGCAGAGGACAGGGAAATGAG. It encodes CATSRGQGNE. The whole CDR3 reads CATSRGQGNEQFF. This sequence joins TRBV15 and TRBJ2-1, with TRBD1 matching 7 bases. The sequence runs out 3 residues before the end of the CDR3; the remainder is reconstructed from the germline J gene. Unmatched junction bases numbered 1, after V lost 1 base and J lost 7 bases. There are 13 residues in the CDR3. In germline, CDR1 is LNHNV, CDR2 YYDKDF (reference sequence). Using reference TRBV15 and TRBJ2-1 for the parts outside the CDR3, the full variable domain is DAMVIQNPRYQVTQFGKPVTLSCSQTLNHNVMYWYQQKSSQAPKLLFHYYDKDFNNEADTPDNFQSRRPNTSFCFLDIRSPGLGDTAMYLCATSRGQGNEQFFGPGTRLTVL.

Comments on this clone: The read comes to an end 3 residues before the CDR3 does, leaving the germline J gene to fill in the end. The rearrangement links TRBV4-1 to TRBJ2-7; possible D gene TRBD1, 6 bases. The CDR3 totals 14 residues. Looked up from germline, CDR1 is MGHRA and CDR2 is YSYEKL. V shed 2 bases and J shed 5 bases, with 13 bases lying between them. The CDR3 sequence: CASSQLAGADEQYF. CDR3 DNA (partial): TGCGCCAGCAGCCAACTGGCAGGGGCGGACGAG.

According to its frequency, this clone is large. The read ends 3 residues early relative to the CDR3; the germline J gene fills the gap. The chain carries TRBV9 and TRBJ2-2; 10 bases align to TRBD2. The V gene end was trimmed by 2 bases and the J gene end by 5 bases; junction bases not matched to a gene: 3. Germline V lookup: CDR1 SGDLS, CDR2 YYNGEE. The CDR3 length is 15 residues. The sequenced CDR3 bases are TGTGCCAGCAGCGTCTGGACTAGCGGTACCGGGGAG. Translating gives CASSVWTSGTGE. The full-length CDR3 reads as CASSVWTSGTGELFF. Filled out from reference TRBV9 and TRBJ2-2, the complete variable domain reads DSGVTQTPKHLITATGQRVTLRCSPRSGDLSVYWYQQSLDQGLQFLIQYYNGEERAKGNILERFSAQQFPDLHSELNLSSLELGDSALYFCASSVWTSGTGELFFGEGSRLTVL.

In regard to this clone: The read stops 3 residues short of the end of the CDR3; the missing end is completed from the germline J gene. J is TRBJ2-7 and V is TRBV11-2; 7 nucleotides agree with TRBD1. CDR1 is SGHAT, CDR2 FQNNGV, per germline. Unmatched junction bases numbered 3, after V lost 5 bases and J lost 2 bases. CDR3 length: 13 amino acids. CDR3 amino acids: CASSHGTAYEQYF. The covered CDR3 bases are TGTGCCAGCAGCCACGGGACAGCCTACGAG. Full variable domain (missing parts from reference TRBV11-2 and TRBJ2-7): EAGVAQSPRYKIIEKRQSVAFWCNPISGHATLYWYQQILGQGPKLLIQFQNNGVVDDSQLPKDRFSAERLKGVDSTLKIQPAKLEDSAVYLCASSHGTAYEQYFGPGTRLTVT.